Below, 14 T cell receptor beta chains from the same sample are listed, as sequenced in a study of T cell responses to AZD1222 COVID-19 vaccine. The repertoire was sequenced with immunoSEQ multiplex PCR; TCRdb's copy has only in-frame clones and lacks some. The sample carries under 150,000 clones, approximately 92% recorded once. The specimen was peripheral blood, collected on day 0 of AZD1222 vaccination. The receptors derive from an adult in good health.

The J gene is TRBJ2-2, the V gene TRBV21-1; the table assigns TRBD2, which was not confirmed against the DNA. TRBV21-1 corresponds to a pseudogene. This CDR3 comprises 18 residues. As DNA, the CDR3 is TGTGCCAGCAGCAAAGGTTCCACCGGGTCAATCGAACACCGGGGAGCTGTTTTT. This translates into CASSKGSTGSIEHRGAVF.

The V call is TRBV7-2, the J call TRBJ2-7, with 11 bases lining up with TRBD2. Germline V gene sequence: CDR1 SGHTA, CDR2 FQGNSA. Germline trimming cut 1 base from V and 3 bases from J; bases unmatched to any gene: 2. The CDR3 spans 15 residues. CDR3: CASSLGTSGGYEQYF. CDR3 DNA: TGTGCCAGCAGCTTAGGCACTAGCGGGGGCTACGAGCAGTACTTC.

The CDR3 DNA is TGTGCCAGCAGTGAAGCGCGGGCACCTTATCAGCCCCAGCATTTT. Its translation: CASSEARAPYQPQHF. The V and J genes are TRBV6-1 and TRBJ1-5; no clear D gene. This CDR3 comprises 15 residues. Trimming took off 0 bases at V and 5 bases at J, with 11 bases between the two ends. Per germline, CDR1 MNHNS and CDR2 SASEGT.

The rearrangement links TRBV13 to TRBJ2-7; no clear D gene. The CDR3 is 14 residues long. Germline V gene lookup returns CDR1 PRHDT and CDR2 FYEKMQ (reference sequence). Trimming left V 0 bases short and J 2 bases short, with 8 bases between. DNA for the CDR3: TGTGCCAGCAGCTTAGGAGATAGGGCCTACGAGCAGTACTTC. Amino acids: CASSLGDRAYEQYF.

This clone was counted once. This chain connects TRBV7-9 to TRBJ2-7; D call uncertain. Trimming shortened V by 1 base and J by 7 bases, and 5 bases separated the two germline ends. CDR3 length: 11 amino acids. The V gene's germline CDR1 is SEHNR and CDR2 FQNEAQ (reference sequence). This CDR3 is CASSLEAEQYF. CDR3 DNA sequence: TGTGCCAGCAGCTTAGAGGCAGAGCAGTACTTC.

The rearrangement links TRBV28 to TRBJ2-2; the match to TRBD2 covers 7 bases. J gave up 2 bases and V 5 bases, and 5 bases lay outside the gene matches. Per germline, CDR1 MDHEN and CDR2 SYDVKM. The CDR3 totals 15 residues. The DNA of the CDR3 is TGTGCCAGCAGTGTCCCGGGACTAAACACCGGGGAGCTGTTTTTT. It codes for CASSVPGLNTGELFF.

On this clone: Compared with germline, one end of the junction differs, possibly owing to a read error. This chain uses TRBV6-5 with TRBJ1-1; the D gene is possibly TRBD1 (5 bases). The V gene's germline CDR1 is MNHEY and CDR2 SVGAGI. CDR3 size: 13 residues. This CDR3 is CASSYTRFGGNLF. In nucleotides, the CDR3 is TGTGCCAGCAGTTACACCCGATTCGGGGGTAACCTCTTT.

This sequence joins TRBV20-1 and TRBJ2-7; D is uncertain. Germline CDR1 is DFQATT and CDR2 is SNEGSKA (reference sequence). The CDR3 runs 11 residues. V lost 3 bases to trimming and J lost 2 bases, with 5 bases between them. CDR3 sequence: CSASDPYEQYF. The CDR3 DNA is TGCAGTGCTAGCGATCCCTACGAGCAGTACTTC.

CDR3 loop: CASKGPRVSTEAFF. The DNA for the CDR3 is TGTGCCAGCAAGGGACCGCGGGTGAGCACTGAAGCTTTCTTT. The chain employs TRBV14 and TRBJ1-1; possibly TRBD1 for D (5 bases). Germline assignment: CDR1 SGHDN and CDR2 FVKESK. V lost 7 bases to trimming and J lost 4 bases, with 16 bases between them. This CDR3 has 14 residues.

Here the CDR3 DNA reads TGTGCCAGCAGCTGGACGAGGGGGAGCGAAAAACTGTTTTTT. Its protein product is CASSWTRGSEKLFF. This chain links TRBV6-5 with TRBJ1-4; tentatively, D is TRBD1 (6 bases). This CDR3 is built from 14 residues. Germline V CDR1 and CDR2: MNHEY, SVGAGI. Trimming pared 6 bases from V and 8 bases from J, leaving 16 bases between.

This chain uses TRBV7-2 with TRBJ2-5, with D possibly being TRBD1 (5 bases). The CDR3 totals 16 residues. Germline values: CDR1 SGHTA, CDR2 FQGNSA. V was pared by 2 bases and J by 6 bases, with 19 bases between. The CDR3 nucleotides read TGTGCCAGCAGCTTATTAGGACAAGTGGCCCGGAAGACCCAGTACTTC. The encoded protein is CASSLLGQVARKTQYF.

V is TRBV19 and J is TRBJ1-2; D not certain. V lost 5 bases to trimming and J lost 7 bases, with 11 bases between them. The CDR3 runs 12 residues. CDR1 LNHDA and CDR2 SQIVND come from the germline V gene (reference sequence). CDR3 sequence reads: CASSQGSGGYTF. Written as DNA, the CDR3 is TGTGCCAGTAGTCAAGGGTCGGGTGGCTACACCTTC.

The V gene is TRBV24-1, the J gene TRBJ1-3, with TRBD1 as a possible D gene (5 bases). The V end lost 6 bases, the J end lost 1 base, and 6 bases lay between the germline ends. Germline V gives CDR1 KGHDR, CDR2 SFDVKD. This CDR3 comprises 13 residues. Here the CDR3 reads CATSRGSGNTIYF. As DNA, the CDR3 is TGTGCCACCAGTAGGGGTTCTGGAAACACCATATATTTT.

The V call is TRBV7-6, the J call TRBJ2-3, with TRBD2 identical over 14 bases. Germline V gene data show CDR1 as SGHVS and CDR2 as FNYEAQ. The CDR3 extends over 19 amino acids. V shed 0 bases and J 3 bases; nucleotides not matched to a gene: 8. CDR3 sequence: CASSLAWRTSGRRTDTQYF. The DNA of the CDR3 is TGTGCCAGCAGCTTAGCTTGGAGGACTAGCGGGAGGCGGACAGATACGCAGTATTTT.